This is a list of T cell receptor beta chains from one sample in a study of identical twins' blood T cells. In TCRdb, the 5' RACE reads were re-called with MiXCR into one record per CDR3 protein. The sample has 400,000 or so distinct CDR3 sequences; roughly 31% are singletons. Sequencing was carried out using PBMCs. The receptors were gathered from a woman aged 18-55 years in good health. The CDR3 runs from the conserved cysteine through the conserved F or W. D genes are given only for firm matches. Not all rows give a size; the values are once, few, many and, for expanded clones, a class.

J gene: TRBJ1-1; D gene: -; V gene: TRBV5-6; CDR3 length: 14; clone size: few; CDR3 DNA: TGTGCCAGCAGCTTATTCTTAAGGGAAACTGAAGCTTTCTTT; CDR3 protein: CASSLFLRETEAFF
J gene: TRBJ1-4; D gene: -; V gene: TRBV10-3; CDR3 length: 13; clone size: -; CDR3 DNA: TGTGCCATCAGTGAGACGGGGGTAGAAAAACTGTTTTTT; CDR3 protein: CAISETGVEKLFF
J gene: TRBJ1-2; D gene: -; V gene: TRBV10-3; CDR3 length: 13; clone size: -; CDR3 DNA: TGTGCCATCAGTGGAGGGGTTGGCTATGGCTACACCTTC; CDR3 protein: CAISGGVGYGYTF
J gene: TRBJ2-2; D gene: -; V gene: TRBV7-3; CDR3 length: 14; clone size: -; CDR3 DNA: TGTGCCAGCAGCGGCAAACGGAACACCGGGGAGCTGTTTTTT; CDR3 protein: CASSGKRNTGELFF
J gene: TRBJ2-1; D gene: -; V gene: TRBV24-1; CDR3 length: 15; clone size: -; CDR3 DNA: TGTGCCACCAGTGACCGCCGCGGACTCTACAATGAGCAGTTCTTC; CDR3 protein: CATSDRRGLYNEQFF
J gene: TRBJ1-2; D gene: -; V gene: TRBV12-3/TRBV12-4; CDR3 length: 14; clone size: few; CDR3 DNA: TGTGCCAGCAGTTTAGTAGGGGTTCCTAAGGGCTACACCTTC; CDR3 protein: CASSLVGVPKGYTF
J gene: TRBJ1-5; D gene: TRBD1; V gene: TRBV12-3/TRBV12-4; CDR3 length: 17; clone size: -; CDR3 DNA: TGTGCCAGCAGAGCAACAACAGGGGTTTATAGCAATCAGCCCCAGCATTTT; CDR3 protein: CASRATTGVYSNQPQHF
J gene: TRBJ2-3; D gene: -; V gene: TRBV20-1; CDR3 length: 12; clone size: -; CDR3 DNA: TGCAGTGCTAGCGACATCACAGATACGCAGTATTTT; CDR3 protein: CSASDITDTQYF
J gene: TRBJ2-3; D gene: TRBD2; V gene: TRBV11-2; CDR3 length: 18; clone size: -; CDR3 DNA: TGTGCCAGCAGCTCCCGCCGGATCCCCGGGACTATCAAAGATACGCAGTATTTT; CDR3 protein: CASSSRRIPGTIKDTQYF
J gene: TRBJ1-2; D gene: -; V gene: TRBV10-3; CDR3 length: 11; clone size: -; CDR3 DNA: TGTGCCATCGCGAATTCCCTGGGCTACACCTTC; CDR3 protein: CAIANSLGYTF
J gene: TRBJ1-1; D gene: -; V gene: TRBV5-1; CDR3 length: 15; clone size: -; CDR3 DNA: TGCGCCAGCAGCTTTCTGGGACCAATGAACACTGAAGCTTTCTTT; CDR3 protein: CASSFLGPMNTEAFF
J gene: TRBJ2-3; D gene: -; V gene: TRBV27; CDR3 length: 13; clone size: -; CDR3 DNA: TGTGCCAGCAGTTTAATCACCACAGATACGCAGTATTTT; CDR3 protein: CASSLITTDTQYF
J gene: TRBJ2-1; D gene: TRBD2; V gene: TRBV6-5; CDR3 length: 15; clone size: -; CDR3 DNA: TGTGCCAGCAGTTATTTGGCTAGCGGGGGCACGGAGCGGTTCTTC; CDR3 protein: CASSYLASGGTERFF
J gene: TRBJ2-7; D gene: TRBD1; V gene: TRBV20-1; CDR3 length: 13; clone size: -; CDR3 DNA: TGCAGTGCTTTACTGGACAGGAACTACGAGCAGTGCTTC; CDR3 protein: CSALLDRNYEQCF
J gene: TRBJ2-3; D gene: -; V gene: TRBV18; CDR3 length: 16; clone size: few; CDR3 DNA: TGTGCCAGCTCACCAATTGCAGGGGGGAGCACAGATACGCAGTATTTT; CDR3 protein: CASSPIAGGSTDTQYF
J gene: TRBJ1-1; D gene: -; V gene: TRBV29-1; CDR3 length: 13; clone size: few; CDR3 DNA: TGCAGCGTTGAAGTGGAAGGGTACACTGAAGCTTTCTTT; CDR3 protein: CSVEVEGYTEAFF
J gene: TRBJ1-1; D gene: -; V gene: TRBV20-1; CDR3 length: 12; clone size: few; CDR3 DNA: TGCAGTGCCCAGGGGTGGGGACTCGAAGCTTTCTTT; CDR3 protein: CSAQGWGLEAFF
J gene: TRBJ1-5; D gene: TRBD1; V gene: TRBV30; CDR3 length: 15; clone size: once; CDR3 DNA: TGTGCCTGGGATTATGGGACAGGGGTAAGTAAGCCCCAGCATTTT; CDR3 protein: CAWDYGTGVSKPQHF
J gene: TRBJ1-1; D gene: -; V gene: TRBV20-1; CDR3 length: 14; clone size: few; CDR3 DNA: TGCAGTGCTAGAGATCCAGGGATAGAAACTGAAGCTTTCTTT; CDR3 protein: CSARDPGIETEAFF
J gene: TRBJ1-1; D gene: -; V gene: TRBV6-2/TRBV6-3; CDR3 length: 16; clone size: -; CDR3 DNA: TGTGCCAGCAGTTTACGTGGGCTTTCGAGGAACACTGAAGCTTTCTTT; CDR3 protein: CASSLRGLSRNTEAFF
J gene: TRBJ2-1; D gene: -; V gene: TRBV11-2; CDR3 length: 15; clone size: -; CDR3 DNA: TGTGCCAGCAGCTTCGCGGGACACATTTACAATGAGCAGTTCTTC; CDR3 protein: CASSFAGHIYNEQFF
J gene: TRBJ2-3; D gene: -; V gene: TRBV7-9; CDR3 length: 16; clone size: -; CDR3 DNA: TGTGCCAGCAGCACCCCCGGGACATCTAGCACAGGTACGCAGTATTTT; CDR3 protein: CASSTPGTSSTGTQYF
J gene: TRBJ1-1; D gene: -; V gene: TRBV16; CDR3 length: 12; clone size: -; CDR3 DNA: TGTGCCAGCAGCTCGCAGGGGCCTGAAGCTTTCTTT; CDR3 protein: CASSSQGPEAFF
J gene: TRBJ1-1; D gene: -; V gene: TRBV6-5; CDR3 length: 14; clone size: few; CDR3 DNA: TGTGCCAGCCAAGGGGACCTATTGAACACTGAAGCTTTCTTT; CDR3 protein: CASQGDLLNTEAFF
J gene: TRBJ1-5; D gene: -; V gene: TRBV20-1; CDR3 length: 12; clone size: -; CDR3 DNA: TGCAGTGCTAGGCCCTTTAATCAGCCCCAGCATTTT; CDR3 protein: CSARPFNQPQHF
J gene: TRBJ2-7; D gene: -; V gene: TRBV18; CDR3 length: 14; clone size: -; CDR3 DNA: TGTGCCAGCTCACGGGACGAGTCCGTCTACGAGCAGTACTTC; CDR3 protein: CASSRDESVYEQYF
J gene: TRBJ1-5; D gene: -; V gene: TRBV6-5; CDR3 length: 14; clone size: -; CDR3 DNA: TGTGCCAGCAGTTACTCGAGTACGGGACGTCCCCAGCATTTT; CDR3 protein: CASSYSSTGRPQHF
J gene: TRBJ2-2; D gene: -; V gene: TRBV7-8; CDR3 length: 16; clone size: -; CDR3 DNA: TGTGCCAGCAGCTTTCTGCGGGGAGCGAACACCGGGGAGCTGTTTTTT; CDR3 protein: CASSFLRGANTGELFF
J gene: TRBJ1-3; D gene: -; V gene: TRBV20-1; CDR3 length: 17; clone size: few; CDR3 DNA: TGCAGTGCCCGCAAAACCTTGGCCCGGGACTCTGGAAACACCATATATTTT; CDR3 protein: CSARKTLARDSGNTIYF
J gene: TRBJ2-2; D gene: -; V gene: TRBV4-3; CDR3 length: 14; clone size: few; CDR3 DNA: TGCGCCAGCCGACTACAGGGTAACACCGGGGAGCTGTTTTTT; CDR3 protein: CASRLQGNTGELFF
J gene: TRBJ1-2; D gene: -; V gene: TRBV20-1; CDR3 length: 13; clone size: -; CDR3 DNA: TGCAGTGCCTTCGGGAGGGGTCGGCATGGCTACACCTTC; CDR3 protein: CSAFGRGRHGYTF
J gene: TRBJ1-6; D gene: -; V gene: TRBV7-2; CDR3 length: 17; clone size: -; CDR3 DNA: TGTGCCAGCAGCTTAGACATTGCTAGCTCCTATAATTCACCCCTCCACTTT; CDR3 protein: CASSLDIASSYNSPLHF
J gene: TRBJ1-1; D gene: -; V gene: TRBV6-2/TRBV6-3; CDR3 length: 14; clone size: -; CDR3 DNA: TGTGTCAGCATTTACTTTGCCGGGGGCACTGAAGCTTTCTTT; CDR3 protein: CVSIYFAGGTEAFF
J gene: TRBJ1-1; D gene: -; V gene: TRBV28; CDR3 length: 15; clone size: -; CDR3 DNA: TGTGCCAGCAGTTTTCTGAGGACTGCGGGCACTGAAGCTTTCTTT; CDR3 protein: CASSFLRTAGTEAFF
J gene: TRBJ1-5; D gene: -; V gene: TRBV12-3/TRBV12-4; CDR3 length: 14; clone size: few; CDR3 DNA: TGTGCCAGCAGTTCTTCTCAGGGATATCAGCCCCAGCATTTT; CDR3 protein: CASSSSQGYQPQHF
J gene: TRBJ2-2; D gene: -; V gene: TRBV2; CDR3 length: 13; clone size: -; CDR3 DNA: TGTGCCAGCAGAAGCCAGAACACCGGGGAGCTGTTTTTT; CDR3 protein: CASRSQNTGELFF
J gene: TRBJ2-7; D gene: -; V gene: TRBV5-1; CDR3 length: 14; clone size: -; CDR3 DNA: TGCGCCAGCAGCTTGGGGCAGGGACGCTACGAGCAGTACTTC; CDR3 protein: CASSLGQGRYEQYF
J gene: TRBJ2-1; D gene: -; V gene: TRBV28; CDR3 length: 15; clone size: -; CDR3 DNA: TGTGCCAGCAGCCCTGGATATAGTAACTACAATGAGCAGTTCTTC; CDR3 protein: CASSPGYSNYNEQFF
J gene: TRBJ2-1; D gene: TRBD2; V gene: TRBV19; CDR3 length: 15; clone size: few; CDR3 DNA: TGTGCCAGTACCATAACTAGCGGGAGTTTAGGTGAGCAGTTCTTC; CDR3 protein: CASTITSGSLGEQFF
J gene: TRBJ2-1; D gene: -; V gene: TRBV29-1; CDR3 length: 11; clone size: few; CDR3 DNA: TGCAGCGTTGTCCAGTACAATGAGCAGTTCTTC; CDR3 protein: CSVVQYNEQFF
J gene: TRBJ2-1; D gene: -; V gene: TRBV20-1; CDR3 length: 11; clone size: -; CDR3 DNA: TGTGAGATGGCGTCCTACAATGAGCAGTTCTTC; CDR3 protein: CEMASYNEQFF
J gene: TRBJ1-2; D gene: -; V gene: TRBV5-1; CDR3 length: 14; clone size: many; CDR3 DNA: TGCGCCAGCAGCTTGGCTCCAGAAGACTATGGCTACACCTTC; CDR3 protein: CASSLAPEDYGYTF
J gene: TRBJ2-2; D gene: -; V gene: TRBV11-1; CDR3 length: 15; clone size: -; CDR3 DNA: TGTGCCAGCAGCTTAGAACCTTTGGGGGCCGGGGAGCTGTTTTTT; CDR3 protein: CASSLEPLGAGELFF
J gene: TRBJ2-1; D gene: TRBD2; V gene: TRBV5-1; CDR3 length: 16; clone size: -; CDR3 DNA: TGCGCCAGCGGCGAGAGCGGGGGGATACACTACAATGAGCAGTTCTTC; CDR3 protein: CASGESGGIHYNEQFF